This TCR beta chain was retrieved from a study of control samples from healthy donors and cancer patients. Per germline, CDR1 SNHLY and CDR2 FYNNEI. Trimming left V 6 bases short and J 13 bases short, with 13 bases between. This CDR3 has 12 residues. Measured with immunoSEQ multiplex PCR; TCRdb has only the in-frame clones, and not every one. The sample includes about 82,000 clones, over 75% of them seen just once. The clonotype originates from a man aged 45-60 years in good health. V usage is TRBV2 and J usage is TRBJ1-6, with no clear D. Specimen: blood. CDR3 sequence: CASRAKPAPLHF. The CDR3 DNA is TGTGCCAGCAGGGCAAAACCGGCGCCCCTCCACTTT.